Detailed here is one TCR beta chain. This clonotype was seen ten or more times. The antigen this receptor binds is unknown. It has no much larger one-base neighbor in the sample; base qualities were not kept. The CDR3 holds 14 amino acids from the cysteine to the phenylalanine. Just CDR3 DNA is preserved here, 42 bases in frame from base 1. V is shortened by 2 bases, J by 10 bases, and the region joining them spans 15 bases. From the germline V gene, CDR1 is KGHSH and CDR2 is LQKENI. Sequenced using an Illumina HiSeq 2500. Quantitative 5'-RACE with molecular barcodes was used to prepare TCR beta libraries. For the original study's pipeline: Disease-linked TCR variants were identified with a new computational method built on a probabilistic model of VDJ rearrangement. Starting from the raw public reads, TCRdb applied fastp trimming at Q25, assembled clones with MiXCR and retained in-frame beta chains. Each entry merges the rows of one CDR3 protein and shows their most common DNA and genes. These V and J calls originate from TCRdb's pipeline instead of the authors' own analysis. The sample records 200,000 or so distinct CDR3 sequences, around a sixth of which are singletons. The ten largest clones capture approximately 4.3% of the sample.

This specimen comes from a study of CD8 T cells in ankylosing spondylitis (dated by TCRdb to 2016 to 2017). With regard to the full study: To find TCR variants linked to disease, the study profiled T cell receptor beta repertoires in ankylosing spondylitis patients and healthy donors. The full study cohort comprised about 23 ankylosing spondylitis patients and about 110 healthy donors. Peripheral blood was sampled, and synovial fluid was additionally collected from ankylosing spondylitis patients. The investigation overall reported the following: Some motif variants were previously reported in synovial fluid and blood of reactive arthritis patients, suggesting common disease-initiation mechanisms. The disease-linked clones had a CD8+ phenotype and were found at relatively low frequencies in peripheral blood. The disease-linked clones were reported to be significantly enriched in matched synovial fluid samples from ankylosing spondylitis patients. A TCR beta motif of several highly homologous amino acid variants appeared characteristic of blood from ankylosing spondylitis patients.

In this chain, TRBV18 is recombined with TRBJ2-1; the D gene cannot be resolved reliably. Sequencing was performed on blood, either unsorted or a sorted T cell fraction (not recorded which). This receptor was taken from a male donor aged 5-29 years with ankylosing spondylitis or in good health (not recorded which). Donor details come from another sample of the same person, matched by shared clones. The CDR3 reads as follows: CASSPSRFGPEQFF. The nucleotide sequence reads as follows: TGTGCCAGCTCACCATCTCGTTTTGGGCCGGAGCAGTTCTTC.